The T cell receptor (beta chain) under discussion was sequenced for a study of response to subunit inactivated influenza vaccine. TCRdb used MiXCR to reprocess the RT-PCR reads, holding one entry per CDR3 protein. The sample consists of some 180,000 distinct CDR3 sequences, about 9% of them appearing once. With V trimmed by 8 bases and J by 2 bases, 19 bases remained unmatched. Germline lookup yields CDR1 KGHSH and CDR2 LQKENI. The CDR3 contains 18 residues. This clonotype was observed many times. The rearrangement uses TRBV18 and TRBJ2-7; 9 positions match TRBD2. The receptor comes from a man in his fifties or sixties who received an inactivated influenza vaccine. The sequences come from non-naive T cells sorted from PBMCs, collected on the day of vaccination. The CDR3 sequence is CASTTKPMSGGITYEQYF. CDR3 nucleotide sequence: TGTGCCAGCACAACAAAACCAATGAGCGGGGGGATTACCTACGAGCAGTACTTC.